The 5 T cell receptor beta chains presented below share a single source sample, sequenced in a study of OX40 agonist ivuxolimab in advanced cancers. TCRdb's copy holds only in-frame clones and misses some; the assay was immunoSEQ multiplex PCR. The sample has approximately 100,000 clones; 90% are singletons. Sequencing used CD4+ or CD8+ T cells sorted from blood, obtained in a trial of the OX40 agonist ivuxolimab. The receptor source for this set is an adult with an advanced solid tumor such as melanoma, head and neck, liver or kidney cancer.

The chain has TRBV28 and TRBJ2-3, with TRBD2 as a possible D gene (7 bases). With 10 bases removed from V and 1 base from J, the gap between germline ends came to 12 bases. This CDR3 has 13 amino acids. Germline V CDR1 and CDR2: MDHEN, SYDVKM. The CDR3 spells CATGGGGTDTQYF. The CDR3 DNA follows: TGTGCCACGGGGGGCGGGGGCACAGATACGCAGTATTTT.

The chain carries TRBV5-1 and TRBJ2-7; D is undetermined. V shed 0 bases and J shed 4 bases, with 5 bases lying between them. The CDR3 contains 12 residues. The germline V gene encodes CDR1 SGHRS and CDR2 YFSETQ. In nucleotides, the CDR3 is TGCGCCAGCAGCTTGGGCGTTTACGAGCAGTACTTC. Translation gives CASSLGVYEQYF.

The V and J genes are TRBV5-1 and TRBJ1-5; D unresolved. CDR1 is SGHRS, CDR2 YFSETQ, per germline. The CDR3 contains 13 residues. V was cut by 1 base and J by 3 bases, with 5 bases left in between. CDR3 loop: CASSLRVNQPQHF. CDR3 DNA: TGCGCCAGCAGCTTGAGGGTCAATCAGCCCCAGCATTTT.

The chain uses TRBV7-2 and TRBJ1-2; D remains unclear. Deletions cut 0 bases from V and 4 bases from J, with 18 bases between. The CDR3 is made up of 17 amino acids. Per the germline V gene, CDR1 is SGHTA and CDR2 is FQGNSA. As DNA, the CDR3 is TGTGCCAGCAGCTTAGCGCCCGGCAGCTCCGGGTCCTATGGCTACACCTTC. Translation gives CASSLAPGSSGSYGYTF.

The V call is TRBV5-5, the J call TRBJ1-2; 7 positions agree with TRBD1. With 4 bases clipped from V and 5 bases from J, the junction kept 8 bases outside the gene matches. The germline gives CDR1 SGHKS, CDR2 YYEKEE (reference sequence). This CDR3 spans 14 amino acids. The DNA for the CDR3 is TGTGCCAGCAGCAGACAGGGTATGGGGTATGGCTACACCTTC. Translation gives CASSRQGMGYGYTF.